These 12 T cell receptor beta chains were all obtained from the same sample, sequenced in a study of a mutant IDH1 vaccine in newly diagnosed glioma. The antigens these receptors bind are not known. Some clones are missing from TCRdb's copy, which holds only in-frame ones; the method was immunoSEQ multiplex PCR. The sample comprises about 27,000 clones, around four fifths of which are singletons, and 25% to 35% rests with the top ten. This sample's time point: week 35, safety follow-up. Mutant IDH1 20-mer peptide, at 300 ug, made up each vaccine dose, with topical imiquimod. The sample consisted of PBMCs, taken from a glioma patient whose treatment included an IDH1 peptide vaccine. The receptors were gathered from a man aged 25 to 45 with glioma.

The J gene is TRBJ1-5, the V gene TRBV7-8; D not resolved. The CDR3 is made up of 14 amino acids. Trimming shortened V by 1 base and J by 1 base, and 5 bases separated the two germline ends. Germline lookup yields CDR1 SGHVS and CDR2 FQNEAQ. The CDR3: CASSLGVSNQPQHF. The CDR3 nucleotides read TGTGCCAGCAGCTTAGGGGTAAGCAATCAGCCCCAGCATTTT.

Only one count was recorded for this clone. The chain couples TRBV11-2 to TRBJ1-5; perhaps TRBD1 as D (6 bases). The CDR3 covers 15 residues. CDR1 and CDR2 (germline): SGHAT, FQNNGV. Trimming left V 0 bases short and J 2 bases short, with 8 bases between. The CDR3 region is CASSLDGGGNQPQHF. The CDR3, as DNA: TGTGCCAGCAGCTTAGACGGGGGCGGCAATCAGCCCCAGCATTTT. Looking up the rest from reference TRBV11-2 and TRBJ1-5 gives the full variable domain: EAGVAQSPRYKIIEKRQSVAFWCNPISGHATLYWYQQILGQGPKLLIQFQNNGVVDDSQLPKDRFSAERLKGVDSTLKIQPAKLEDSAVYLCASSLDGGGNQPQHFGDGTRLSIL.

This clone was detected a few times. This chain joins TRBV10-3 and TRBJ2-1, with D unresolved. Germline lookup yields CDR1 ENHRY and CDR2 SYGVKD. With 10 bases removed from V and 4 bases from J, the gap between germline ends came to 17 bases. The CDR3 length is 14 residues. Written as DNA, the CDR3 is TGTGCCACCCAAAAAACGGGCCAATACAATGAGCAGTTCTTC. Translated, it gives CATQKTGQYNEQFF.

The rearrangement uses TRBV5-8 and TRBJ1-2; no firm D call. The germline V gene has CDR1 SGHTS and CDR2 YDEGEE. V shed 3 bases and J shed 0 bases, with 9 bases lying between them. This CDR3 comprises 14 residues. CDR3 sequence: CASSSIRTNYGYTF. CDR3 in DNA: TGTGCCAGCAGCTCTATCCGGACTAACTATGGCTACACCTTC.

This clone has only one observation. This chain joins TRBV30 and TRBJ2-7, with a possible D match to TRBD2 (5 bases). This CDR3 is 16 amino acids long. CDR1 and CDR2 from the germline V gene are GTSNPN and SVGIG (reference sequence). V was cut by 0 bases and J by 0 bases, with 15 bases left in between. The DNA for the CDR3 is TGTGCCTGGAGTGTACGCGGGCAGGTGCGCTCCTACGAGCAGTACTTC. Its protein is CAWSVRGQVRSYEQYF.

V is TRBV7-8 and J is TRBJ2-5; D gene unclear. In germline, CDR1 is SGHVS, CDR2 FQNEAQ. Trimming stripped 5 bases from V and 5 bases from J, with 3 bases between. CDR3 size: 10 residues. CDR3 loop: CASSHETQYF. Here the CDR3 DNA reads TGTGCCAGCAGCCATGAGACCCAGTACTTC.

This CDR3 is CASSQVLAQDTEAFF. In DNA form, the CDR3 reads TGCGCCAGCAGCCAAGTCCTTGCACAGGACACTGAAGCTTTCTTT. This sequence joins TRBV4-3 and TRBJ1-1; a possible D gene is TRBD1 (5 bases). The ends were cut back, 1 base at V and 3 bases at J, with 12 bases in the middle. This CDR3 region has 15 residues. Looked up from germline, CDR1 is LGHNA and CDR2 is YSLEER.

This chain joins TRBV5-1 and TRBJ1-3; TRBD1 is a possible D gene (5 bases). The CDR3 has 17 amino acids. The V and J ends lost 0 bases and 0 bases respectively, with 13 bases between them. CDR1 and CDR2 from the germline V gene are SGHRS and YFSETQ. In DNA, the CDR3 is TGCGCCAGCAGCTTGGTGGGGGACTTCAGCTCTGGAAACACCATATATTTT. Protein: CASSLVGDFSSGNTIYF. Together with reference TRBV5-1 and TRBJ1-3, the CDR3 gives the full variable domain: KAGVTQTPRYLIKTRGQQVTLSCSPISGHRSVSWYQQTPGQGLQFLFEYFSETQRNKGNFPGRFSGRQFSNSRSEMNVSTLELGDSALYLCASSLVGDFSSGNTIYFGEGSWLTVV.

The chain has TRBV2 and TRBJ1-4; TRBD1 aligns across 8 bases. CDR1 is SNHLY and CDR2 is FYNNEI in the germline V gene. CDR3 length equals 14 residues. V lost 3 bases, J lost 8 bases, and 5 bases stayed unmatched. The CDR3 loop reads CASSDGRGQEKLFF. CDR3 DNA: TGTGCCAGCAGTGATGGCAGGGGGCAAGAAAAACTGTTTTTT. The full variable domain, completed using reference TRBV2 and TRBJ1-4, is EPEVTQTPSHQVTQMGQEVILRCVPISNHLYFYWYRQILGQKVEFLVSFYNNEISEKSEIFDDQFSVERPDGSNFTLKIRSTKLEDSAMYFCASSDGRGQEKLFFGSGTQLSVL.

The genes are TRBV27 and TRBJ2-7, with 8 nucleotides matching TRBD2. With 5 bases clipped from V and 3 bases from J, the junction kept 9 bases outside the gene matches. CDR1 is MNHEY, CDR2 SMNVEV, per germline (reference sequence). The CDR3 has 15 amino acids. This chain's CDR3 is CASSRPAGGGYEQYF. Written as DNA, the CDR3 is TGTGCCAGCAGTCGTCCGGCGGGAGGAGGCTACGAGCAGTACTTC.

This clone was recorded once. This sequence joins TRBV19 and TRBJ2-7; 7 bases line up with TRBD1. The CDR3 loop spans 14 amino acids. J lost 4 bases, V lost 6 bases, and 9 bases had no gene match. Germline CDR1 LNHDA, CDR2 SQIVND (reference sequence). This CDR3 is CASSTGDGSYEQYF. The DNA of the CDR3 is TGTGCCAGTAGCACAGGGGACGGGTCTTACGAGCAGTACTTC.

This chain connects TRBV9 to TRBJ1-1, with D perhaps matching TRBD1 (5 bases). From germline, CDR1 is SGDLS and CDR2 YYNGEE. The CDR3 is made up of 13 amino acids. V lost 0 bases and J 3 bases, leaving 6 bases between the germline ends. The CDR3 bases are TGTGCCAGCAGCGTAGGGGGGGACACTGAAGCTTTCTTT. Translating it yields CASSVGGDTEAFF.